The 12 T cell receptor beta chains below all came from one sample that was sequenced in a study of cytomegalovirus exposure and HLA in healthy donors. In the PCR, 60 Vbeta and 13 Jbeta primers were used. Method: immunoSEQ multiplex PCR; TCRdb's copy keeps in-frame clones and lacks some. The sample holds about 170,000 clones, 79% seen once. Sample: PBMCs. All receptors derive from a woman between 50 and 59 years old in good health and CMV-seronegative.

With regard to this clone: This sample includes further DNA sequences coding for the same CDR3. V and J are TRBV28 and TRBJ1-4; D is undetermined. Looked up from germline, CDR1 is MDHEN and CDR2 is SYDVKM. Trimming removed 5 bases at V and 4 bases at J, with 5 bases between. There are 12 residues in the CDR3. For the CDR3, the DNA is TGTGCCAGCAGTCCATTTAATGAAAAACTGTTTTTT. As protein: CASSPFNEKLFF. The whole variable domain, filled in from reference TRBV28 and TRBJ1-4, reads DVKVTQSSRYLVKRTGEKVFLECVQDMDHENMFWYRQDPGLGLRLIYFSYDVKMKEKGDIPEGYSVSREKKERFSLILESASTNQTSMYLCASSPFNEKLFFGSGTQLSVL.

CDR3 nucleotide sequence: TGTGCCAGCAGCAGCGGGACAGGGGGCAATGAGCAGTTCTTC. Encoded protein: CASSSGTGGNEQFF. The chain is built from TRBV7-2 and TRBJ2-1; 11 bases line up with TRBD1. Looked up from germline, CDR1 is SGHTA and CDR2 is FQGNSA. Unmatched junction bases numbered 3, after V lost 5 bases and J lost 6 bases. There are 14 residues in the CDR3.

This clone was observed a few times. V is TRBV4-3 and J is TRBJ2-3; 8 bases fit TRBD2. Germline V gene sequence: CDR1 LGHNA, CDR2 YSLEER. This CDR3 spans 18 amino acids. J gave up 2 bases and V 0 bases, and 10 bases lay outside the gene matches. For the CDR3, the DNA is TGCGCCAGCAGCCAAGATTTTTTTGGCGGGGGGAACACAGATACGCAGTATTTT. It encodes CASSQDFFGGGNTDTQYF.

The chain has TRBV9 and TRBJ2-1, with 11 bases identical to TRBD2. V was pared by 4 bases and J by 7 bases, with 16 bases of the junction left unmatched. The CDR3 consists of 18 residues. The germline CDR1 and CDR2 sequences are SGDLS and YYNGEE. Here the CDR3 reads CASSQFDSSGGLWNEQFF. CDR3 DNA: TGTGCCAGCAGCCAATTCGATTCTAGCGGGGGGTTATGGAATGAGCAGTTCTTC.

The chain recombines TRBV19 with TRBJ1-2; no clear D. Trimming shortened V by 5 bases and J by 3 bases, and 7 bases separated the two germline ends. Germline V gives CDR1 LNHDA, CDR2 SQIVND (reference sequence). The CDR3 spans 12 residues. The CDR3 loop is CASSVSDYGYTF. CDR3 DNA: TGTGCCAGTAGTGTCTCAGACTATGGCTACACCTTC.

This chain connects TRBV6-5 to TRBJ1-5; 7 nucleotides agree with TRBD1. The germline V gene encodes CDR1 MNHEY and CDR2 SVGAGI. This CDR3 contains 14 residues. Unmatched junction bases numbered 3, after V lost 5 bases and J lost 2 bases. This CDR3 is CASSVQGGNQPQHF. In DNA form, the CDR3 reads TGTGCCAGCAGTGTGCAGGGGGGCAATCAGCCCCAGCATTTT.

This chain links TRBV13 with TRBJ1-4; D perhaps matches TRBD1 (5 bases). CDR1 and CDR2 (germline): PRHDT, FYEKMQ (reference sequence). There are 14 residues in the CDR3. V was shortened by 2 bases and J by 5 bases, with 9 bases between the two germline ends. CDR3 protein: CASSLRTLNEKLFF. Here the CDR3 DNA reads TGTGCCAGCAGCTTACGGACACTAAATGAAAAACTGTTTTTT.

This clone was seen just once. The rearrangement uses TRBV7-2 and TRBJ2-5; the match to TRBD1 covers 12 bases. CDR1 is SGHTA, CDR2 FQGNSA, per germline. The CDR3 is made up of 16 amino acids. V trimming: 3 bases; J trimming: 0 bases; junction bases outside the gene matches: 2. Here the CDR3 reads CASSLGQGANQETQYF. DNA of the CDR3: TGTGCCAGCAGCTTGGGACAGGGGGCAAACCAAGAGACCCAGTACTTC.

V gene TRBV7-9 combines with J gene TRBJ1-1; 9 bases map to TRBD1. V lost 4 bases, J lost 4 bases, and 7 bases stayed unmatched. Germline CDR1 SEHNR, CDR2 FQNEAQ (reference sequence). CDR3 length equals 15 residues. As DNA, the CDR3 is TGTGCCAGCAGCTCGGGGACAGGGAGGAGCACTGAAGCTTTCTTT. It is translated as CASSSGTGRSTEAFF.

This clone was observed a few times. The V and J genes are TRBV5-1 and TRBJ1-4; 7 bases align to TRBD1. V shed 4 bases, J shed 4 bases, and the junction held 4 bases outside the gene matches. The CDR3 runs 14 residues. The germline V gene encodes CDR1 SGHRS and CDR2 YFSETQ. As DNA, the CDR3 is TGCGCCAGCAGCACGGGACAGTATAATGAAAAACTGTTTTTT. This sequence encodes CASSTGQYNEKLFF.

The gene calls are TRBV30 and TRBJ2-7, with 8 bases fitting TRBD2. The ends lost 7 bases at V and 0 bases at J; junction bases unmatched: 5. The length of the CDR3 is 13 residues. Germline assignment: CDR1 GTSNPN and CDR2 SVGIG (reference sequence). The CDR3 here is CASWTSSSYEQYF. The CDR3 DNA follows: TGTGCCTCCTGGACTAGCAGCTCCTACGAGCAGTACTTC.

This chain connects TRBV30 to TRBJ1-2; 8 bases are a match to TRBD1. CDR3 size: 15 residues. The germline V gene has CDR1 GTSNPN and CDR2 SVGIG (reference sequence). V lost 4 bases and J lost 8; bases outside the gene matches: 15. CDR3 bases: TGTGCCTGGACGTCCCAGGGGGCAGGATTGGGGGGCTACACCTTC. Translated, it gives CAWTSQGAGLGGYTF.